This is a list of T cell receptor beta chains from one sample in a study of CD8+CD57+ T cells in acquired aplastic anemia. Each CDR3 protein is one row after TCRdb ran MiXCR on the reads. The sample contains 150,000 to 200,000 distinct CDR3 sequences, 35% to 55% of which appear only once. The material sequenced was sorted CD4+, CD8+, or CD8+CD57+ T cells (not recorded which) from PBMCs. All receptors derive from a human donor in good health. Both conserved end residues are part of each CDR3. Each record gives: clone size, V gene, D gene, J gene, CDR3 protein, CDR3 DNA. A D gene is named only where the DNA matches it firmly. Only some rows state a clone size, as once, few, many or a class for expanded clones.

abundance: -; v_gene: TRBV10-3; d_gene: TRBD2; j_gene: TRBJ2-7; CDR3aa: CATGTSGGLSYEQYF; CDR3nt: TGTGCCACCGGGACTAGCGGGGGCCTCTCCTACGAGCAGTACTTC
abundance: -; v_gene: TRBV19; d_gene: -; j_gene: TRBJ1-4; CDR3aa: CASSRGQGGEKLFF; CDR3nt: TGTGCCAGTAGTAGGGGTCAGGGCGGCGAAAAACTGTTTTTT
abundance: many; v_gene: TRBV20-1; d_gene: TRBD2; j_gene: TRBJ2-7; CDR3aa: CSAWRGYEQYF; CDR3nt: TGCAGTGCTTGGCGGGGGTACGAGCAGTACTTC
abundance: -; v_gene: TRBV15; d_gene: TRBD1; j_gene: TRBJ2-5; CDR3aa: CATGASRDRGETQYF; CDR3nt: TGTGCCACCGGTGCTTCGAGAGACAGGGGAGAGACCCAGTACTTC
abundance: many; v_gene: TRBV9; d_gene: -; j_gene: TRBJ1-4; CDR3aa: CASSGRILGNEKLFF; CDR3nt: TGTGCCAGCAGCGGCCGAATTCTAGGCAATGAAAAACTGTTTTTT
abundance: -; v_gene: TRBV2; d_gene: -; j_gene: TRBJ1-5; CDR3aa: CASSYGSNQPQHF; CDR3nt: TGTGCCAGCAGTTACGGAAGCAATCAGCCCCAGCATTTT
abundance: -; v_gene: TRBV11-2; d_gene: -; j_gene: TRBJ2-7; CDR3aa: CASSAGTLLYEQYF; CDR3nt: TGTGCCAGCAGCGCCGGGACACTCCTCTACGAGCAGTACTTC
abundance: -; v_gene: TRBV5-1; d_gene: TRBD1; j_gene: TRBJ2-1; CDR3aa: CASSLRTGNYNEQFF; CDR3nt: TGCGCCAGCAGCCTGAGGACAGGGAACTACAATGAGCAGTTCTTC
abundance: many; v_gene: TRBV2; d_gene: TRBD1; j_gene: TRBJ2-7; CDR3aa: CASSPQGAAYEQYF; CDR3nt: TGTGCCAGCAGCCCCCAGGGGGCAGCCTACGAGCAGTACTTC
abundance: many; v_gene: TRBV14; d_gene: -; j_gene: TRBJ1-1; CDR3aa: CASSPQWGMANTEAFF; CDR3nt: TGTGCCAGCAGCCCCCAGTGGGGGATGGCGAACACTGAAGCTTTCTTT
abundance: -; v_gene: TRBV5-4; d_gene: -; j_gene: TRBJ1-4; CDR3aa: CASSIQGSREKLFF; CDR3nt: TGTGCCAGCAGCATACAGGGAAGTAGAGAAAAACTGTTTTTT
abundance: many; v_gene: TRBV29-1; d_gene: -; j_gene: TRBJ2-1; CDR3aa: CSVGRYNEQFF; CDR3nt: TGCAGCGTCGGACGTTACAATGAGCAGTTCTTC
abundance: many; v_gene: TRBV27; d_gene: TRBD2; j_gene: TRBJ2-7; CDR3aa: CASSPWTSGSNEQYF; CDR3nt: TGTGCCAGCAGTCCCTGGACTAGCGGGAGCAACGAGCAGTACTTC
abundance: -; v_gene: TRBV10-2; d_gene: -; j_gene: TRBJ2-5; CDR3aa: CASSPLGLQETQYF; CDR3nt: TGCGCCAGCAGCCCCTTGGGGCTTCAAGAGACCCAGTACTTC
abundance: many; v_gene: TRBV6-1; d_gene: -; j_gene: TRBJ1-5; CDR3aa: CASRPRDNNQPQHF; CDR3nt: TGTGCCAGCAGGCCCCGGGACAACAATCAGCCCCAGCATTTT
abundance: many; v_gene: TRBV20-1; d_gene: TRBD2; j_gene: TRBJ2-3; CDR3aa: CSARLAGGSDTQYF; CDR3nt: TGCAGTGCTAGACTAGCGGGAGGGTCGGATACGCAGTATTTT
abundance: many; v_gene: TRBV7-2; d_gene: -; j_gene: TRBJ1-3; CDR3aa: CASSNNGNTIYF; CDR3nt: TGTGCCAGCAGCAACAACGGAAACACCATATATTTT
abundance: -; v_gene: TRBV2; d_gene: TRBD2; j_gene: TRBJ2-7; CDR3aa: CASTGLAGGREQYF; CDR3nt: TGTGCCAGCACCGGACTAGCGGGAGGGCGCGAGCAGTACTTC
abundance: -; v_gene: TRBV7-2; d_gene: -; j_gene: TRBJ2-7; CDR3aa: CASKEQNSYEQYF; CDR3nt: TGTGCCAGCAAGGAACAGAACTCCTACGAGCAGTACTTC
abundance: once; v_gene: TRBV5-6; d_gene: TRBD1; j_gene: TRBJ2-7; CDR3aa: CASSIRRQGPTYEQYF; CDR3nt: TGTGCCAGCAGCATCCGTAGACAGGGACCGACCTACGAGCAGTACTTC